The sequence of this T cell receptor (beta chain) was determined in a study of T cell responses to AZD1222 COVID-19 vaccine. The protocol was immunoSEQ multiplex PCR, while the TCRdb copy is restricted to in-frame clones and leaves out a portion. The sample records 80,000 to 95,000 clones, just over 90% being singletons. Findings and limits, study-wide: Just a handful of people given AZD1222 tested seropositive at baseline. The breadth and depth of Spike-specific TCRs increased once two AZD1222 doses had been given. Donors in the cohort were predominantly white British and more often female, and clonal diversity was possibly underestimated.

The CDR3 runs 15 residues. The germline gives CDR1 MNHNY, CDR2 SVGAGI (reference sequence). V gave up 6 bases and J gave up 1 base; unmatched junction bases: 3. Remarks on this clone: Its antigen is as yet unknown.

The specimen comprised peripheral blood, sampled 28 days after the second AZD1222 dose. The chain recombines TRBV6-6 with TRBJ2-5, with TRBD2 matching 12 bases. The TCR sequence derives from an adult who received the AZD1222 COVID-19 vaccine. Written as DNA, the CDR3 is TGTGCCAGCAGGCTACTAGCGGGGGGCCAAGAGACCCAGTACTTC. Its translation: CASRLLAGGQETQYF.